This entry lists 32 T cell receptor beta chains sequenced from one sample in a study of cytomegalovirus exposure and HLA in healthy donors (dated by TCRdb to 2016 to 2017). Receptor amplification or capture employed the immunoSEQ multiplex PCR assay. The multiplex PCR relied on a mix of 60 forward primers for TCR Vbeta segments and 13 reverse primers for TCR Jbeta segments. Sourced from immuneACCESS, this table was stored by TCRdb with only in-frame sequences that have V and J called. A share of the clones is absent; for the studies checked, an unresolved V gene accounts for under half, and the remainder has no known explanation. The sample has around 140,000 clones on record, 80% of them singletons. The ten top clones hold under 5% of the sample. The sequenced sample consisted of PBMCs. The source is a man aged 35-49 years in good health and CMV-seronegative.

V and J are TRBV19 and TRBJ2-5, with D unresolved. This CDR3 is built from 14 residues. CDR1 is LNHDA, CDR2 SQIVND, per germline (reference sequence). The V end was cut by 2 bases, the J end by 1 base, with 8 bases between. CDR3 coding DNA: TGTGCCAGTAGTATAAGACTGGGCCAAGAGACCCAGTACTTC. Translating gives CASSIRLGQETQYF.

This clone was observed a single time. The J gene is TRBJ1-1, the V gene TRBV19; D perhaps matches TRBD1 (5 bases). Trimming left V 6 bases short and J 1 base short, with 6 bases between. CDR1 is LNHDA, CDR2 SQIVND, per germline (reference sequence). The CDR3 consists of 12 residues. In DNA form, the CDR3 reads TGTGCCAGTAGAACAGGGAACACTGAAGCTTTCTTT. Translation gives CASRTGNTEAFF.

Details on this clone: In the same sample, other DNA sequences code for this CDR3. V usage is TRBV7-2 and J usage is TRBJ2-1; a weak D match, TRBD2 (6 bases). This CDR3 spans 15 amino acids. The V gene lost 2 bases and the J gene lost 8 bases, with 16 bases spanning the gap. Looked up from germline, CDR1 is SGHTA and CDR2 is FQGNSA. CDR3 protein: CASSLWTIGQDEQFF. CDR3 nucleotide sequence: TGTGCCAGCAGCTTATGGACTATAGGCCAAGATGAGCAGTTCTTC.

This clone was observed a handful of times. The chain recombines TRBV7-2 with TRBJ2-2; no reliable D call. Trimming cost V 3 bases and J 6 bases, with 17 bases left between them. The CDR3 spans 16 residues. The germline V gene encodes CDR1 SGHTA and CDR2 FQGNSA. The CDR3 nucleotides read TGTGCCAGCAGCTTGGGCGCAGCCCGGAATTCCGGGGAGCTGTTTTTT. Its protein product is CASSLGAARNSGELFF.

CDR3 sequence reads: CASSPRQGNEQYF. In DNA, the CDR3 is TGTGCCAGCAGTCCAAGACAGGGTAACGAGCAGTACTTC. V is TRBV6-5 and J is TRBJ2-7, with 7 nucleotides matching TRBD1. The V segment lost 5 bases and the J segment 5 bases; nucleotides outside the gene matches: 6. The CDR3 consists of 13 residues. Germline CDR1 MNHEY, CDR2 SVGAGI.

The chain couples TRBV10-1 to TRBJ1-3, with 7 bases identical to TRBD1. The CDR3 is made up of 15 amino acids. Losses at the gene ends were 7 bases for V and 4 bases for J; bases not matched to a gene: 10. The germline V gene encodes CDR1 WNHNN and CDR2 SYGVQD (reference sequence). This CDR3 is CASTRDRAEGNTIYF. DNA for the CDR3: TGCGCCAGCACGAGAGACAGGGCAGAGGGAAACACCATATATTTT.

Here the CDR3 DNA reads TGTGCCAGCAACCGGGACAGGGGGCTTGGTCAGCCCCAGCATTTT. It specifies CASNRDRGLGQPQHF. The chain employs TRBV6-1 and TRBJ1-5, with 12 nucleotides matching TRBD1. The junction had 7 bases not matched to a gene; V was cut back by 7 bases and J by 6 bases. This CDR3 contains 15 residues. Germline V gene lookup returns CDR1 MNHNS and CDR2 SASEGT.

The CDR3 protein is CASSPRQGDNQPQHF. Here the CDR3 DNA reads TGTGCCAGCTCACCCCGACAGGGAGACAATCAGCCCCAGCATTTT. V and J are TRBV18 and TRBJ1-5; 7 nucleotides line up with TRBD1. There are 15 residues in the CDR3. Germline V lookup: CDR1 KGHSH, CDR2 LQKENI. J was trimmed by 3 bases and V by 3 bases; bases with no gene match: 5.

The chain combines TRBV28 with TRBJ1-2; D is unclear. Trimming pared 1 base from V and 4 bases from J, leaving 13 bases between. Germline assignment: CDR1 MDHEN and CDR2 SYDVKM. There are 15 residues in the CDR3. The CDR3 loop reads CASSLSNEGVYGYTF. Here the CDR3 DNA reads TGTGCCAGCAGTTTATCAAACGAGGGAGTCTATGGCTACACCTTC.

The rearrangement links TRBV5-1 to TRBJ1-6; 10 nucleotides line up with TRBD1. Unmatched junction bases numbered 6, after V lost 4 bases and J lost 8 bases. Germline CDR1 reads SGHRS; CDR2 reads YFSETQ. This CDR3 has 15 residues. CDR3 nucleotides: TGCGCCAGCAGCGGGACAGGGGCTCGGGATTCACCCCTCCACTTT. The encoded protein is CASSGTGARDSPLHF.

This chain joins TRBV11-2 and TRBJ1-3; 9 bases match TRBD1. The CDR3 covers 15 residues. With V trimmed by 4 bases and J by 3 bases, 4 bases remained unmatched. Germline V gives CDR1 SGHAT, CDR2 FQNNGV. CDR3 sequence reads: CASSSDRGFGNTIYF. DNA for the CDR3: TGTGCCAGCAGCTCCGACAGGGGGTTTGGAAACACCATATATTTT.

The rearrangement uses TRBV2 and TRBJ1-4, with D unclear. The V gene's germline CDR1 is SNHLY and CDR2 FYNNEI. The CDR3 covers 15 residues. Trimming took 2 bases from V and 7 from J, leaving 14 bases between them. This CDR3 is CASSENGSPVEKLFF. The DNA of the CDR3 is TGTGCCAGCAGTGAAAACGGGAGCCCCGTTGAAAAACTGTTTTTT.

This sequence joins TRBV6-5 and TRBJ1-6, with D maybe TRBD1 (5 bases). This CDR3 has 16 residues. V dropped 0 bases and J dropped 8 bases, with 14 bases sitting between them. The germline V gene has CDR1 MNHEY and CDR2 SVGAGI. The DNA for the CDR3 is TGTGCCAGCAGTTACTCGGCGGGACGATATCATTCACCCCTCCACTTT. The encoded protein is CASSYSAGRYHSPLHF.

With respect to this clone: The junction departs from the called germline gene at one end, perhaps through a read error. The chain links TRBV7-9 to TRBJ1-1; the D is unclear. This CDR3 has 12 amino acids. Germline CDR1 SEHNR, CDR2 FQNEAQ (reference sequence). The CDR3 nucleotides read TGTTCCAGCAGCGTAGGGAGGCCTCGAGCTTTCTTT. This gives the protein CSSSVGRPRAFF. The full variable domain, rest sourced from reference TRBV7-9 and TRBJ1-1, is DTGVSQNPRHKITKRGQNVTFRCDPISEHNRLYWYRQTLGQGPEFLTYFQNEAQLEKSRLLSDRFSAERPKGSFSTLEIQRTEQGDSAMYLCSSSVGRPRAFFGQGTRLTVV.

J is TRBJ1-2 and V is TRBV12-5; 7 positions match TRBD1. CDR1 and CDR2 (germline): LGHNT, FRNRAP. This CDR3 spans 14 amino acids. V gave up 5 bases and J gave up 4 bases; unmatched junction bases: 7. The DNA of the CDR3 is TGTGCTAGTGGTCCCCTGCCAGGGGGCTATGGCTACACCTTC. This gives the protein CASGPLPGGYGYTF.

The chain combines TRBV7-9 with TRBJ2-7, with 8 bases that match TRBD1. Germline loops: CDR1 SEHNR, CDR2 FQNEAQ (reference sequence). V lost 1 base and J lost 2; bases outside the gene matches: 7. The CDR3 has 16 amino acids. CDR3 in amino acids: CASSLVGTGNAYEQYF. DNA of the CDR3: TGTGCCAGCAGCTTAGTGGGGACAGGTAACGCCTACGAGCAGTACTTC.

The chain carries TRBV7-2 and TRBJ2-7; the D gene is possibly TRBD1 (5 bases). CDR3 size: 13 residues. V lost 1 base, J lost 6 bases, and 10 bases lay in between. Germline CDR1 SGHTA, CDR2 FQGNSA. The CDR3: CASSLDQGSEQYF. CDR3 DNA sequence: TGTGCCAGCAGCTTAGATCAGGGTAGCGAGCAGTACTTC.

The chain links TRBV6-6 to TRBJ1-1, with 8 positions matching TRBD1. Per germline, CDR1 MNHNY and CDR2 SVGAGI (reference sequence). This CDR3 spans 14 amino acids. V gave up 5 bases and J gave up 3 bases; unmatched junction bases: 5. CDR3 sequence reads: CASSGQGEDTEAFF. Written as DNA, the CDR3 is TGTGCCAGCAGTGGACAGGGAGAGGACACTGAAGCTTTCTTT.

This clone occurred once. The CDR3 sequence is CASSSYRGFTDTQYF. CDR3 sequence (DNA): TGTGCCAGCAGTTCATATAGGGGGTTCACAGATACGCAGTATTTT. The V gene is TRBV6-5, the J gene TRBJ2-3, with D possibly being TRBD1 (6 bases). The germline V and J ends were trimmed by 4 bases and 2 bases, with 13 bases remaining between them. Germline V lookup: CDR1 MNHEY, CDR2 SVGAGI. This CDR3 contains 15 residues.

V is TRBV2 and J is TRBJ1-1; perhaps TRBD1 as D (6 bases). V was clipped by 4 bases and J by 4 bases, with 16 bases between them. Germline CDR1 reads SNHLY; CDR2 reads FYNNEI. This CDR3 region has 15 residues. This CDR3 is CASSGGTWESTEAFF. CDR3 in DNA: TGTGCCAGCAGTGGTGGGACATGGGAGAGCACTGAAGCTTTCTTT.

This chain connects TRBV5-8 to TRBJ1-6; D unresolved. Germline values: CDR1 SGHTS, CDR2 YDEGEE. V was cut by 4 bases and J by 1 base, with 9 bases left in between. There are 15 residues in the CDR3. The CDR3 DNA is TGTGCCAGCAGCCTGCGGGCGTCCTATAATTCACCCCTCCACTTT. Translating gives CASSLRASYNSPLHF.

This rearrangement joins TRBV9 to TRBJ2-3; D is unclear. This CDR3 contains 16 residues. Germline V gene sequence: CDR1 SGDLS, CDR2 YYNGEE. V was clipped by 4 bases and J by 3 bases, with 18 bases between them. The CDR3, as DNA: TGTGCCAGCAGCCCCCCCGGGTCCACCCCAACAGATACGCAGTATTTT. This codes for CASSPPGSTPTDTQYF. The variable domain in full, with the rest retrieved from reference TRBV9 and TRBJ2-3, is DSGVTQTPKHLITATGQRVTLRCSPRSGDLSVYWYQQSLDQGLQFLIQYYNGEERAKGNILERFSAQQFPDLHSELNLSSLELGDSALYFCASSPPGSTPTDTQYFGPGTRLTVL.

The rearrangement uses TRBV6-5 and TRBJ2-3, with TRBD2 matching 11 bases. The junction had 1 base not matched to a gene; V was cut back by 4 bases and J by 1 base. This CDR3 comprises 15 residues. CDR1 is MNHEY, CDR2 SVGAGI, per germline. CDR3 region: CASSLLAGGTDTQYF. The DNA of the CDR3 is TGTGCCAGCAGTTTACTAGCGGGGGGCACAGATACGCAGTATTTT.

The rearrangement links TRBV28 to TRBJ1-3; D remains unclear. Trimming stripped 6 bases from V and 2 bases from J, with 14 bases between. The CDR3 covers 15 residues. The germline V gene encodes CDR1 MDHEN and CDR2 SYDVKM. CDR3 in DNA: TGTGCCAGCAGCACCTCGCCAGGAACTGGAAACACCATATATTTT. This sequence encodes CASSTSPGTGNTIYF.

The V and J genes are TRBV5-1 and TRBJ2-5; 7 nucleotides agree with TRBD2. Germline CDR1 reads SGHRS; CDR2 reads YFSETQ. The CDR3 covers 16 residues. V lost 0 bases to trimming and J lost 1 base; unmatched junction nucleotides: 6. CDR3: CASSLGGQRGQETQYF. In DNA, the CDR3 is TGCGCCAGCAGCTTGGGCGGTCAGCGGGGCCAAGAGACCCAGTACTTC. Full variable domain (remainder filled in from reference TRBV5-1 and TRBJ2-5): KAGVTQTPRYLIKTRGQQVTLSCSPISGHRSVSWYQQTPGQGLQFLFEYFSETQRNKGNFPGRFSGRQFSNSRSEMNVSTLELGDSALYLCASSLGGQRGQETQYFGPGTRLLVL.

The chain couples TRBV5-1 to TRBJ2-7, with 7 bases matching TRBD1. Germline CDR1 reads SGHRS; CDR2 reads YFSETQ. The CDR3 contains 14 residues. V lost 5 bases and J lost 4; bases outside the gene matches: 9. Written as DNA, the CDR3 is TGCGCCAGCAGTCGTACAGGGGTCTCTTACGAGCAGTACTTC. It encodes CASSRTGVSYEQYF.

V usage is TRBV2 and J usage is TRBJ2-1; the D is unclear. Germline-derived CDR1 and CDR2 are SNHLY and FYNNEI. The germline V and J ends were trimmed by 4 bases and 3 bases, with 7 bases remaining between them. This CDR3 has 13 residues. The CDR3 loop is CASSGQIYNEQFF. The CDR3 nucleotides read TGTGCCAGCAGTGGGCAGATCTACAATGAGCAGTTCTTC.

The J gene is TRBJ1-6, the V gene TRBV25-1; tentatively, D is TRBD1 (6 bases). The CDR3 has 14 amino acids. CDR1 and CDR2 from the germline V gene are MGHDK and SYGVNS. V gave up 6 bases and J gave up 8 bases, with 14 bases separating them. The CDR3 protein is CASRRGGRDSPLHF. The CDR3 nucleotides are TGTGCCAGCAGGAGGGGGGGCAGGGATTCACCCCTCCACTTT.

The V gene is TRBV6-5, the J gene TRBJ2-5; 9 bases line up with TRBD2. The germline V gene has CDR1 MNHEY and CDR2 SVGAGI. The CDR3 loop spans 14 amino acids. V shed 5 bases and J 4 bases; nucleotides not matched to a gene: 5. Here the CDR3 DNA reads TGTGCCAGCAGTGGCGGGGGGGCCTTAGAGACCCAGTACTTC. Amino acid sequence: CASSGGGALETQYF.

V usage is TRBV9 and J usage is TRBJ2-1, with a tentative D call TRBD2 (5 bases). Trimming pared 0 bases from V and 5 bases from J, leaving 12 bases between. This CDR3 has 15 residues. Germline loops: CDR1 SGDLS, CDR2 YYNGEE. The CDR3 sequence is CASSVVFSGNNEQFF. The CDR3 DNA is TGTGCCAGCAGCGTAGTGTTTTCCGGGAACAATGAGCAGTTCTTC.

The rearrangement joins TRBV27 to TRBJ1-2, with D possibly being TRBD1 (6 bases). Trimming took 3 bases from V and 4 from J, leaving 12 bases between them. The CDR3 covers 14 residues. Germline V gives CDR1 MNHEY, CDR2 SMNVEV (reference sequence). The DNA for the CDR3 is TGTGCCAGCAGTTTCGGACCGACAGGCTATGGCTACACCTTC. Its translation: CASSFGPTGYGYTF.

The rearrangement links TRBV6-6 to TRBJ2-5; 13 bases are shared with TRBD2. The CDR3 consists of 15 residues. V was clipped by 4 bases and J by 4 bases; unmatched bases: 3. CDR1 and CDR2 (germline): MNHNY, SVGAGI (reference sequence). The CDR3 nucleotides read TGTGCCAGCAGTTCTAGGACTAGCGGGGGAGAGACCCAGTACTTC. Protein sequence: CASSSRTSGGETQYF.